The entry below gives a single TCR beta chain sequence along with its context. The data belong to a study of blood T cell repertoires in COVID-19. Study details: Sources were T cells, B-cell-depleted T cells, or PBMCs; the material itself was cDNA or gDNA.

Between the trimmed V and J ends, which lost 3 bases and 4 bases, there was a span of 12 bases. The germline gives CDR1 MGHRA, CDR2 YSYEKL. The CDR3 is made up of 14 amino acids. Methods used by the authors: Estimation of nucleated cell counts relied on the amplification of reference gene primers. Sequencing was performed with immunoSEQ multiplex PCR; in TCRdb, only in-frame clones are kept and a portion is missing. V and J calls and clone size are copied from that table; D and trimming were computed from the DNA. The data hold about 190,000 clones, with roughly 80% observed a single time. The sequenced material came from PBMCs or T cells enriched from blood (not recorded which). The chain joins TRBV4-1 to TRBJ1-1, with a weak D call TRBD1 (5 bases). This clonotype was sampled from a woman aged 25-40 years who had recovered from COVID-19. The CDR3 sequence is CASSQPQDRTEAFF. For the CDR3, the DNA is TGCGCCAGCAGCCAGCCACAGGACCGCACTGAAGCTTTCTTT.